The entry below gives a single T cell receptor beta chain sequence along with its context. This specimen belongs to a study of blood T cell repertoires in COVID-19. The V gene lost 4 bases and the J gene lost 3 bases, with 9 bases spanning the gap. Germline CDR1 reads KGHDR; CDR2 reads SFDVKD. The CDR3 has 14 amino acids. The table came from immunoSEQ multiplex PCR; TCRdb's copy has only in-frame clones and leaves some out. The sample consists of 50,000 to 60,000 clones, approximately 90% of them appearing once. This TCR was recovered from a man aged 40-49 years with acute or convalescent COVID-19. Sequenced input: peripheral blood. This rearrangement joins TRBV24-1 to TRBJ2-1; possibly TRBD2 for D (6 bases). For the CDR3, the DNA is TGTGCCACCAGTGAGGGCGGGATCTACAATGAGCAGTTCTTC. Encoded protein: CATSEGGIYNEQFF.